This T cell receptor beta chain was identified during a study of vaccination and CD4 T cells after COVID-19. On the study more broadly: Investigators drew the post-COVID samples a median around 98 days after diagnosis, with a range of 35 to 161.

This clonotype was seen just once. Its matching antigen is unknown. Described treatment: roughly nine-day PBMC culture with coronavirus spike peptide pools or control peptides (ViraFEST assay). This CDR3 spans 16 amino acids. Germline CDR1 LGHNA, CDR2 YSLEER. V lost 4 bases and J lost 3; bases outside the gene matches: 9. The Oncomine TCR Beta short-read assay was applied to DNA of cultured CD4+ T cells. TCRdb redid the calling of the PCR reads with MiXCR, one entry per CDR3 protein. The table lists 9,500 to 14,000 distinct CDR3 sequences, 44% of them singletons. The chain employs TRBV4-3 and TRBJ2-5; 9 nucleotides line up with TRBD1. The sample comprised CD4+ T cells from blood, cultured in vitro. The receptor comes from a human donor who had recovered from COVID-19. CDR3 coding DNA: TGCGCCAGCAGCCCCGGATACAGGGGGCGCGAAGAGACCCAGTACTTC. Translating it yields CASSPGYRGREETQYF.